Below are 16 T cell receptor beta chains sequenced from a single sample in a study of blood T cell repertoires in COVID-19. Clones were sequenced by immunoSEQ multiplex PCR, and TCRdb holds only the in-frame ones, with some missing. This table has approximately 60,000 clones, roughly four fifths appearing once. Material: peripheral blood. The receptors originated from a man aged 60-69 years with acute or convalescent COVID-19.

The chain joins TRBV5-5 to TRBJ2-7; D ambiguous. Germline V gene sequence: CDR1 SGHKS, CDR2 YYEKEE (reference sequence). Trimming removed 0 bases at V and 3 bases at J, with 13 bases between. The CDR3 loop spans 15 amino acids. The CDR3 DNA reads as TGTGCCAGCAGCTTGGGCTTATCCGCGAGCTACGAGCAGTACTTC. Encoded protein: CASSLGLSASYEQYF.

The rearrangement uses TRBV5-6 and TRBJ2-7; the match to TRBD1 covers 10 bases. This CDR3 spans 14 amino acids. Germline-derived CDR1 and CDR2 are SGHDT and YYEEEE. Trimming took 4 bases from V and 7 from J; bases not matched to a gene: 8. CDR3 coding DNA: TGTGCCAGCAGCAAGGGGACAGGGGTATGGGAGCAGTACTTC. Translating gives CASSKGTGVWEQYF.

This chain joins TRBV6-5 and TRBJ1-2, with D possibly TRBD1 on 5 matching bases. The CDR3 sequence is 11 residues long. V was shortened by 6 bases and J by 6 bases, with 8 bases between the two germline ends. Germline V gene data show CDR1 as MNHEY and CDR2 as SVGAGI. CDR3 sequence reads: CASRQVHGYTF. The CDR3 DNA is TGTGCCAGCAGACAGGTTCATGGCTACACCTTC.

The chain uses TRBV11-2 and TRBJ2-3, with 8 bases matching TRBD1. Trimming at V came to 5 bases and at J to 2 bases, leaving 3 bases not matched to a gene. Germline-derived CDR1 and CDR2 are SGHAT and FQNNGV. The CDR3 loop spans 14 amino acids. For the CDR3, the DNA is TGTGCCAGCAGCCCGACAGGGGCCACAGATACGCAGTATTTT. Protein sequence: CASSPTGATDTQYF. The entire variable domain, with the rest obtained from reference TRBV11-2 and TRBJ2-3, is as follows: EAGVAQSPRYKIIEKRQSVAFWCNPISGHATLYWYQQILGQGPKLLIQFQNNGVVDDSQLPKDRFSAERLKGVDSTLKIQPAKLEDSAVYLCASSPTGATDTQYFGPGTRLTVL.

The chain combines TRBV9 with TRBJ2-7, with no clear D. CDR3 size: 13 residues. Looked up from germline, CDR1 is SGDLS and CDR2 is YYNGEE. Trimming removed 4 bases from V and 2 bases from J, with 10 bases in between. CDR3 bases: TGTGCCAGCAGCCCACCCGAGACCTACGAGCAGTACTTC. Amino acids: CASSPPETYEQYF. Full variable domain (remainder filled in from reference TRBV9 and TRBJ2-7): DSGVTQTPKHLITATGQRVTLRCSPRSGDLSVYWYQQSLDQGLQFLIQYYNGEERAKGNILERFSAQQFPDLHSELNLSSLELGDSALYFCASSPPETYEQYFGPGTRLTVT.

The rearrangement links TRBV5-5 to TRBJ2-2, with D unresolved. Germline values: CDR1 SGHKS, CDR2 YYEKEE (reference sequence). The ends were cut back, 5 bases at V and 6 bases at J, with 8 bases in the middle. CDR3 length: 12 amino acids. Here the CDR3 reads CASRIGAGELFF. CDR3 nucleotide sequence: TGTGCCAGCAGGATCGGAGCCGGGGAGCTGTTTTTT.

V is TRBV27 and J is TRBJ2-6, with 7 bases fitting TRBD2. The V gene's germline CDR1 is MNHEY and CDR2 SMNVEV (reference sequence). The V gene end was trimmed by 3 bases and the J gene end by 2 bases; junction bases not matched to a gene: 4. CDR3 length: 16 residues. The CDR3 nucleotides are TGTGCCAGCAGTTTTATCCGGGGGGCTGGGGCCAACGTCCTGACTTTC. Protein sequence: CASSFIRGAGANVLTF.

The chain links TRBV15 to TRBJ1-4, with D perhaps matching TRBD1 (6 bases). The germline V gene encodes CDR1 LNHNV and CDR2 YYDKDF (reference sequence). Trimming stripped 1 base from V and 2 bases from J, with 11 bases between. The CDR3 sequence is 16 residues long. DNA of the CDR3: TGTGCCACCAGCAGAGTACAGGGCTCGACTAATGAAAAACTGTTTTTT. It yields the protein CATSRVQGSTNEKLFF.

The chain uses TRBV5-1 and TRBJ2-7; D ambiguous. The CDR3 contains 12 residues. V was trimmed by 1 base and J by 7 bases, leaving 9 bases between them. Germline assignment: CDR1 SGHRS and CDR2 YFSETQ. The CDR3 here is CASSLLETEQYF. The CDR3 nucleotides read TGCGCCAGCAGCTTGTTGGAGACTGAGCAGTACTTC.

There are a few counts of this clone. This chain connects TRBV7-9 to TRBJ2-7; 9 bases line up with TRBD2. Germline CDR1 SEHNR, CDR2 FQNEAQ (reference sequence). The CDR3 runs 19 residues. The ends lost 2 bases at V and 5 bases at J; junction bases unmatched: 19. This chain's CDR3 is CASSLLVAGVTGIGHEQYF. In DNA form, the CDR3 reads TGTGCCAGCAGCTTATTGGTAGCGGGAGTTACAGGAATCGGTCACGAGCAGTACTTC.

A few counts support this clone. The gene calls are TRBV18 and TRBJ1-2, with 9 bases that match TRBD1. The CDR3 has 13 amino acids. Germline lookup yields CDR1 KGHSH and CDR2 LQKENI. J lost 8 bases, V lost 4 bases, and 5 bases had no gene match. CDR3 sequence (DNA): TGTGCCAGCTCACGGGACAGGGAGAACGGCTACACCTTC. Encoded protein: CASSRDRENGYTF.

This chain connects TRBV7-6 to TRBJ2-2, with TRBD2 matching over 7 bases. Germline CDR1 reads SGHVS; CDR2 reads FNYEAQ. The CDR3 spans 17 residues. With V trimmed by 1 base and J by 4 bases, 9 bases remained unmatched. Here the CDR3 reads CASSLGAGGGVTGELFF. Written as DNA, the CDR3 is TGTGCCAGCAGCTTAGGCGCTGGCGGGGGAGTCACCGGGGAGCTGTTTTTT.

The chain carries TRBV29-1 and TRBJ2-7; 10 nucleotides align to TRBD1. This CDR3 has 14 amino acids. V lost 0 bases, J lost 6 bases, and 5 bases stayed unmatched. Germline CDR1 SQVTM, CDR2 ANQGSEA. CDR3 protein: CSVEELGTGAEQYF. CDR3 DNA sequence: TGCAGCGTTGAAGAGTTGGGGACAGGGGCCGAGCAGTACTTC.

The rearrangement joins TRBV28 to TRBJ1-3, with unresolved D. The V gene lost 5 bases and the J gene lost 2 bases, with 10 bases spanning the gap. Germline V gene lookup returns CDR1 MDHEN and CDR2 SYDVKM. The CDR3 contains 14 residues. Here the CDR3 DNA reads TGTGCCAGCAGTACTAGACATCCTGGAAACACCATATATTTT. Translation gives CASSTRHPGNTIYF.

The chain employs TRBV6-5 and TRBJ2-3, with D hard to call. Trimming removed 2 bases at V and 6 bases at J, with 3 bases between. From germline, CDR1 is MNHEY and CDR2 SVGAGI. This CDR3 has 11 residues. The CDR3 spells CASSYRDTQYF. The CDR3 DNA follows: TGTGCCAGCAGTTACCGGGATACGCAGTATTTT.

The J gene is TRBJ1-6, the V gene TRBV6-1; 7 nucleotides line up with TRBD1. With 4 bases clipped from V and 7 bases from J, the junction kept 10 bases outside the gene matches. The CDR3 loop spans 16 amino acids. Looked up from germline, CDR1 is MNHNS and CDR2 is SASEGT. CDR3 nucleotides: TGTGCCAGCAGTGTCGACAGGGAGCGAGGCAATTCACCCCTCCACTTT. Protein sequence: CASSVDRERGNSPLHF.